Below, 13 T cell receptor beta chains from the same sample are listed, as sequenced in a study of early T cells in non-severe SARS-CoV-2 infection. TCRdb re-analysed the 5' RACE reads in MiXCR, keeping a single row per CDR3 protein. The sample yields approximately 71,000 distinct CDR3 sequences, roughly 12% seen once. The sequencing used whole blood, collected at baseline. The receptor set was obtained from an adult who was a healthcare worker with PCR-confirmed SARS-CoV-2 infection or an uninfected control (not recorded which).

The chain links TRBV4-3 to TRBJ2-1; a possible D gene is TRBD2 (5 bases). This CDR3 spans 19 amino acids. V lost 4 bases and J 0 bases, leaving 22 bases between the germline ends. The V gene's germline CDR1 is LGHNA and CDR2 YSLEER. CDR3 DNA sequence: TGCGCCAGCAGCCGAAGGACTCCCCAATCCAAACCCTCCTACAATGAGCAGTTCTTC. Translating it yields CASSRRTPQSKPSYNEQFF.

The chain uses TRBV7-2 and TRBJ2-3; D may be TRBD2 (6 bases). This CDR3 has 16 amino acids. Trimming shortened V by 5 bases and J by 6 bases, and 21 bases separated the two germline ends. Germline values: CDR1 SGHTA, CDR2 FQGNSA. The CDR3 protein is CASSPWTTRVGDTQYF. In DNA form, the CDR3 reads TGTGCCAGCAGCCCATGGACTACAAGGGTCGGGGATACGCAGTATTTT.

Only a few counts were recorded for this clonotype. The chain uses TRBV7-2 and TRBJ1-5; D call uncertain. V dropped 1 base and J dropped 1 base, with 8 bases sitting between them. The germline CDR1 and CDR2 sequences are SGHTA and FQGNSA. This CDR3 region has 15 residues. The CDR3 is CASSLEGWSNQPQHF. Written as DNA, the CDR3 is TGTGCCAGCAGCTTAGAAGGTTGGAGCAATCAGCCCCAGCATTTT. Using reference TRBV7-2 and TRBJ1-5 for the parts outside the CDR3, the full variable domain is GAGVSQSPSNKVTEKGKDVELRCDPISGHTALYWYRQSLGQGLEFLIYFQGNSAPDKSGLPSDRFSAERTGGSVSTLTIQRTQQEDSAVYLCASSLEGWSNQPQHFGDGTRLSIL.

This clonotype was detected a few times. The V gene is TRBV20-1, the J gene TRBJ2-5; 7 nucleotides align to TRBD2. Germline CDR1 reads DFQATT; CDR2 reads SNEGSKA (reference sequence). CDR3 size: 14 residues. J gave up 5 bases and V 0 bases, and 6 bases lay outside the gene matches. The CDR3, as DNA: TGCAGTGCTAGAGACACTAGCGTTGAGGAGACCCAGTACTTC. Protein sequence: CSARDTSVEETQYF.

This clonotype was counted between two and nine times. This sequence joins TRBV7-3 and TRBJ2-3, with D unclear. CDR1 and CDR2 (germline): SGHTA, FQGTGA. V was cut by 0 bases and J by 3 bases, with 7 bases left in between. The CDR3 covers 14 residues. The CDR3 reads CASSLTRTTDTQYF. The CDR3, as DNA: TGTGCCAGCAGCTTAACGAGAACGACAGATACGCAGTATTTT.

The chain couples TRBV2 to TRBJ1-2; no clear D. CDR1 SNHLY and CDR2 FYNNEI come from the germline V gene. Trimming took 6 bases from V and 6 from J, leaving 14 bases between them. This CDR3 is built from 13 residues. CDR3: CASSPGEDHGYTF. In DNA, the CDR3 is TGTGCCAGCAGCCCTGGGGAGGACCATGGCTACACCTTC.

This clonotype was recorded many times. This chain joins TRBV29-1 and TRBJ1-1; 8 positions match TRBD1. The germline gives CDR1 SQVTM, CDR2 ANQGSEA. The ends lost 6 bases at V and 0 bases at J; junction bases unmatched: 3. This CDR3 contains 13 residues. The CDR3 nucleotides are TGCAGCGTCTCGACAGGGGTGAACACTGAAGCTTTCTTT. Translation: CSVSTGVNTEAFF.

The V gene is TRBV7-8, the J gene TRBJ2-5; the D is unclear. The CDR3 covers 15 residues. Germline V gene sequence: CDR1 SGHVS, CDR2 FQNEAQ. V lost 2 bases and J lost 1, with 11 bases in between. The CDR3 DNA reads TGTGCCAGCAGCTTACACCTTTCAATCCAAGAGACCCAGTACTTC. It yields the protein CASSLHLSIQETQYF.

This clonotype was counted between two and nine times. The chain combines TRBV4-3 with TRBJ2-1; D is possibly TRBD2 (5 bases). V lost 1 base and J lost 15, with 22 bases in between. This CDR3 is built from 15 residues. Germline V gene sequence: CDR1 LGHNA, CDR2 YSLEER. The CDR3 reads CASSQGTPEETGRFF. The CDR3 DNA follows: TGCGCCAGCAGCCAAGGCACCCCGGAGGAGACCGGCAGGTTCTTC.

The chain recombines TRBV7-2 with TRBJ2-7, with D hard to call. V was cut by 5 bases and J by 4 bases, with 3 bases left in between. CDR1 is SGHTA, CDR2 FQGNSA, per germline. This CDR3 spans 10 amino acids. DNA of the CDR3: TGTGCCAGCAGCGGGTACGAGCAGTACTTC. Translation: CASSGYEQYF.

The chain employs TRBV19 and TRBJ1-2; no firm D call. CDR1 is LNHDA, CDR2 SQIVND, per germline (reference sequence). V dropped 7 bases and J dropped 0 bases, with 9 bases sitting between them. The CDR3 spans 13 residues. The CDR3 DNA is TGTGCCAGTAATCCGGACCCTAACTATGGCTACACCTTC. This codes for CASNPDPNYGYTF.

This clonotype has only a few counts. The gene calls are TRBV29-1 and TRBJ2-2; a weak D match, TRBD1 (5 bases). CDR1 SQVTM and CDR2 ANQGSEA come from the germline V gene. V was shortened by 7 bases and J by 1 base, with 10 bases between the two germline ends. CDR3 length: 13 residues. The CDR3 nucleotides are TGCAGCGCCAAAGGACAGAACACCGGGGAGCTGTTTTTT. Encoded protein: CSAKGQNTGELFF.

This clonotype occurred a few times. The chain's CDR3 is CASSPRGQGGLNTEAFF. Written as DNA, the CDR3 is TGTGCCAGCTCACCCCGAGGACAGGGAGGACTCAACACTGAAGCTTTCTTT. This chain connects TRBV18 to TRBJ1-1; the match to TRBD1 covers 8 bases. Unmatched junction bases numbered 11, after V lost 3 bases and J lost 2 bases. The CDR3 is 17 amino acids. The germline V gene encodes CDR1 KGHSH and CDR2 LQKENI.